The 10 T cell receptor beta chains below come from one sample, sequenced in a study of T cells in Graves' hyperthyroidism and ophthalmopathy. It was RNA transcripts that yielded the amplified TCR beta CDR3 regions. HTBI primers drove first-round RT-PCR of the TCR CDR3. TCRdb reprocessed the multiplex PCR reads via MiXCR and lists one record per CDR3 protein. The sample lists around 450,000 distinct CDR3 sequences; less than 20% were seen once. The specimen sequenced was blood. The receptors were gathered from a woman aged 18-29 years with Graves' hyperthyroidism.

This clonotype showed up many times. CDR3 coding DNA: TGTGCCAGCAGTAGCTACCGGGACAGGCGAGGGGCAACTAATGAAAAACTGTTTTTT. It encodes CASSSYRDRRGATNEKLFF. The chain has TRBV28 and TRBJ1-4; TRBD1 matches 8 bases. CDR1 is MDHEN, CDR2 SYDVKM, per germline. J lost 0 bases, V lost 5 bases, and 14 bases had no gene match. The length of the CDR3 is 19 residues.

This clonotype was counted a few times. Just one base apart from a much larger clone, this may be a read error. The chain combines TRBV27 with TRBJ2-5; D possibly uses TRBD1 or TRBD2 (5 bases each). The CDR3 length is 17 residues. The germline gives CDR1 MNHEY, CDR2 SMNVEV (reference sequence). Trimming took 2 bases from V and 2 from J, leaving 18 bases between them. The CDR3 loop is CASSLRGGPAVQETQYF. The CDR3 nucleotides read TGTGCCAGCAGTTTACGGGGCGGACCAGCGGTACAAGAGACCCAGTACTTC.

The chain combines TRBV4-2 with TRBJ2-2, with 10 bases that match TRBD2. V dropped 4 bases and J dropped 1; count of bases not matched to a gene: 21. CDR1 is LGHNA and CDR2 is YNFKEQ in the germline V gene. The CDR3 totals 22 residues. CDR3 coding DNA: TGTGCCAGCAGCCCCCCCATCAGGCTAGCGGGAGCGTCGAATAAGAACACCGGGGAGCTGTTTTTT. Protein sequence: CASSPPIRLAGASNKNTGELFF.

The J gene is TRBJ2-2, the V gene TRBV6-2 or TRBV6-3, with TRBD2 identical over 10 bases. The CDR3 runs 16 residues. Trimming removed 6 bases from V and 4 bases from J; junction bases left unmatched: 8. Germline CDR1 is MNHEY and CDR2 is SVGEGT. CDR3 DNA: TGTGCCAGCAGAAGAACTAGCGGGGCTAGCACCGGGGAGCTGTTTTTT. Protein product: CASRRTSGASTGELFF.

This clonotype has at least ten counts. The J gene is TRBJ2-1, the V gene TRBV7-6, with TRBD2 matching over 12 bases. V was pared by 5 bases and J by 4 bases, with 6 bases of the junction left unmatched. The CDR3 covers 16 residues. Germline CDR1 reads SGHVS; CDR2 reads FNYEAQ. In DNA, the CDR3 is TGTGCCAGCAGCCGGCCGGGACTAGCGGGTTACAATGAGCAGTTCTTC. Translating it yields CASSRPGLAGYNEQFF.

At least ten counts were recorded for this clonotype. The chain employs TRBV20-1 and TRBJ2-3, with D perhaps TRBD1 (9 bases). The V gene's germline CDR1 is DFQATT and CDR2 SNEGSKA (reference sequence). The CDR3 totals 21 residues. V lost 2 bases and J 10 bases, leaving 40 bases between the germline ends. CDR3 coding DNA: TGCAGTGCTAGATTGCTATCGGGACAGGGTTTTCGGGAGGGGATGGAAGGTTCGCAGTATTTT. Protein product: CSARLLSGQGFREGMEGSQYF.

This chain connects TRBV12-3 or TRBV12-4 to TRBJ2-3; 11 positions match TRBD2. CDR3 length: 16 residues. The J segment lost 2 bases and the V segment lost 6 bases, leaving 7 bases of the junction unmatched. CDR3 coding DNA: TGTGCCAGCAGGGTTTGGGGACTAGCGGTCACAGATACGCAGTATTTT. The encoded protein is CASRVWGLAVTDTQYF.

CDR3 in amino acids: CASSATGIQPQHF. DNA of the CDR3: TGTGCCAGTAGTGCGACAGGGATTCAGCCCCAGCATTTT. The V and J genes are TRBV19 and TRBJ1-5, with 7 bases fitting TRBD1. CDR3 length: 13 residues. V was clipped by 5 bases and J by 6 bases; unmatched bases: 4. Germline assignment: CDR1 LNHDA and CDR2 SQIVND (reference sequence).

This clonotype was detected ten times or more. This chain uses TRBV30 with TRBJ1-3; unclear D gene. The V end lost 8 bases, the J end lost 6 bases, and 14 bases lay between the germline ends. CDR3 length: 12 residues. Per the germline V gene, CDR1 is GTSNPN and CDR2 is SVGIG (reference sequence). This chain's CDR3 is CARETALNTIYF. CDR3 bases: TGTGCCAGGGAGACGGCCCTAAACACCATATATTTT.

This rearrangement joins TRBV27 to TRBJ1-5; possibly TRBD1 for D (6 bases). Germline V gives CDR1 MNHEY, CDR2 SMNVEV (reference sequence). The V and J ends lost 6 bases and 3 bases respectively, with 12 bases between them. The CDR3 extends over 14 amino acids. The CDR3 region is CASRTGQINQPQHF. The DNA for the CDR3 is TGTGCCAGCAGGACAGGACAGATCAATCAGCCCCAGCATTTT.